This TCR beta chain was sequenced in a study of beta chain features in type 1 diabetes. Looking at the study overall: Examined across all samples were some 110 million sorted cells. Regarding the study as a whole: Type 1 diabetes patients showed a moderate but significant shortening of TCRB CDR3s in all four CD4+ subsets. HLA influence on TCRB rearrangement stayed unresolved here. VDJ junctions in type 1 diabetes patients carried more deletions and fewer insertions.

In this sample, this clone turned up a few times. Its antigen is unknown. Every isolated RNA sample was fully reverse transcribed, so sequencing captured expressed TCRB transcripts. Profiled with immunoSEQ multiplex PCR; TCRdb holds only in-frame clones, not every one. Here the sample spans about 300,000 clones, roughly 13% being singletons. The CDR3 sequence is 16 residues long. Per germline, CDR1 MDHEN and CDR2 SYDVKM. V lost 6 bases to trimming and J lost 6 bases; unmatched junction nucleotides: 14. The TCR comes from a woman aged 18-35 years with type 1 diabetes. This chain connects TRBV28 to TRBJ1-1; 9 bases line up with TRBD1. Sequences were obtained from naive CD4+ T cells from blood. CDR3 protein: CASRAPTGTGFPEAFF. The CDR3 DNA reads as TGTGCCAGCAGAGCCCCGACCGGGACAGGGTTCCCTGAAGCTTTCTTT.